These 32 T cell receptor beta chains originate from one sample sequenced in a study of blood T cell repertoires in COVID-19. The assay was immunoSEQ multiplex PCR, and TCRdb's table has in-frame clones only and misses some. Of some 240,000 clones in the sample, about 86% are singletons; the top ten hold more than 9.5%. The sample consisted of peripheral blood. These receptors were collected from a woman aged 80 or over with acute or convalescent COVID-19.

The J gene is TRBJ1-2, the V gene TRBV5-1, with no clear D. The CDR3 runs 14 residues. From germline, CDR1 is SGHRS and CDR2 YFSETQ. The V end lost 4 bases, the J end lost 4 bases, and 14 bases lay between the germline ends. The DNA for the CDR3 is TGCGCCAGCAGCCAATCACCGAGGGCCTATGGCTACACCTTC. This sequence encodes CASSQSPRAYGYTF. The whole variable domain, filled in from reference TRBV5-1 and TRBJ1-2, reads KAGVTQTPRYLIKTRGQQVTLSCSPISGHRSVSWYQQTPGQGLQFLFEYFSETQRNKGNFPGRFSGRQFSNSRSEMNVSTLELGDSALYLCASSQSPRAYGYTFGSGTRLTVV.

The V call is TRBV20-1, the J call TRBJ2-7; D unclear. Trimming pared 3 bases from V and 3 bases from J, leaving 6 bases between. The germline V gene has CDR1 DFQATT and CDR2 SNEGSKA (reference sequence). This CDR3 contains 11 residues. The CDR3, as DNA: TGCAGTGCTAGTTTCGGCTACGAGCAGTACTTC. This sequence encodes CSASFGYEQYF.

V is TRBV29-1 and J is TRBJ1-2, with TRBD1 as a possible D gene (5 bases). The CDR3 sequence is 15 residues long. Trimming left V 0 bases short and J 5 bases short, with 16 bases between. Germline assignment: CDR1 SQVTM and CDR2 ANQGSEA. CDR3 DNA: TGCAGCGTTGAAGATCGGACATACCTTGGGTATGGCTACACCTTC. Amino acids: CSVEDRTYLGYGYTF.

The chain has TRBV6-5 and TRBJ2-3; 8 bases match TRBD1. This CDR3 is 15 amino acids long. J was trimmed by 0 bases and V by 5 bases; bases with no gene match: 4. Germline CDR1 reads MNHEY; CDR2 reads SVGAGI. The DNA for the CDR3 is TGTGCCAGCAGTAGACAGGGGCCTAGCACAGATACGCAGTATTTT. Its translation is CASSRQGPSTDTQYF.

The chain uses TRBV28 and TRBJ1-2; TRBD1 is a possible D gene (6 bases). V was shortened by 4 bases and J by 8 bases, with 17 bases between the two germline ends. Per the germline V gene, CDR1 is MDHEN and CDR2 is SYDVKM. The CDR3 consists of 14 residues. The CDR3 region is CASSSGDTPWGYTF. CDR3 nucleotide sequence: TGTGCCAGCAGTTCAGGGGACACCCCCTGGGGCTACACCTTC.

The chain is built from TRBV10-3 and TRBJ1-6; 10 bases fit TRBD1. The ends lost 6 bases at V and 9 bases at J; junction bases unmatched: 8. Per the germline V gene, CDR1 is ENHRY and CDR2 is SYGVKD. The CDR3 has 15 residues. This CDR3 is CAISPGQGVSSPLHF. In DNA form, the CDR3 reads TGTGCCATCAGCCCCGGACAGGGGGTATCTTCACCCCTCCACTTT.

The chain uses TRBV6-6 and TRBJ2-2; TRBD1 aligns across 11 bases. Trimming at V came to 6 bases and at J to 8 bases, leaving 11 bases not matched to a gene. Germline assignment: CDR1 MNHNY and CDR2 SVGAGI (reference sequence). The CDR3 runs to 16 residues. Here the CDR3 DNA reads TGTGCCAGCAGCAGTCCCGGGACAGGGGGTATGGGGGAGCTGTTTTTT. Its protein product is CASSSPGTGGMGELFF.

Comments on this clone: The same CDR3 is also encoded by other DNA sequences in this sample. This sequence joins TRBV2 and TRBJ1-1, with 7 bases identical to TRBD1. CDR3 length: 14 residues. Germline-derived CDR1 and CDR2 are SNHLY and FYNNEI. The V segment lost 5 bases and the J segment 0 bases; nucleotides outside the gene matches: 3. The CDR3 protein is CASSRQGMNTEAFF. DNA of the CDR3: TGTGCCAGCAGTCGACAGGGCATGAACACTGAAGCTTTCTTT.

The chain joins TRBV6-5 to TRBJ1-4, with 11 bases that match TRBD1. The CDR3 covers 15 residues. Germline CDR1 reads MNHEY; CDR2 reads SVGAGI. Losses at the gene ends were 6 bases for V and 5 bases for J; bases not matched to a gene: 5. CDR3 in amino acids: CASSLGQGANEKLFF. CDR3 in DNA: TGTGCCAGCAGCCTCGGACAGGGGGCGAATGAAAAACTGTTTTTT.

V and J are TRBV29-1 and TRBJ1-1; D ambiguous. The CDR3 covers 12 residues. Looked up from germline, CDR1 is SQVTM and CDR2 is ANQGSEA. V lost 4 bases and J 5 bases, leaving 11 bases between the germline ends. The CDR3 region is CSVADSGTEAFF. For the CDR3, the DNA is TGCAGCGTTGCCGACTCTGGGACTGAAGCTTTCTTT.

J is TRBJ2-2 and V is TRBV9; perhaps TRBD1 as D (5 bases). V was pared by 4 bases and J by 4 bases, with 14 bases between. The CDR3 has 15 amino acids. The germline V gene encodes CDR1 SGDLS and CDR2 YYNGEE. The DNA for the CDR3 is TGTGCCAGCAGCCCGACCCCAGGGTTCACCGGGGAGCTGTTTTTT. Amino acids: CASSPTPGFTGELFF.

The gene calls are TRBV9 and TRBJ2-3; possibly TRBD2 for D (6 bases). The CDR3 is made up of 16 amino acids. With 3 bases removed from V and 1 base from J, the gap between germline ends came to 15 bases. Germline V gene sequence: CDR1 SGDLS, CDR2 YYNGEE. CDR3 sequence: CASSGRLGGGTDTQYF. DNA for the CDR3: TGTGCCAGCAGCGGAAGACTGGGCGGGGGCACAGATACGCAGTATTTT.

The chain links TRBV11-3 to TRBJ1-5; D possibly corresponds to TRBD1 (6 bases). V lost 5 bases, J lost 2 bases, and 19 bases lay in between. Germline V gives CDR1 SGHNT, CDR2 YENEEA. CDR3 length equals 17 residues. CDR3 residues: CASSVGGGGSGNQPQHF. The CDR3 DNA is TGTGCCAGCAGCGTAGGAGGGGGGGGATCAGGCAATCAGCCCCAGCATTTT.

V is TRBV6-2 or TRBV6-3 and J is TRBJ2-3; 15 bases are a match to TRBD2. The V gene's germline CDR1 is MNHEY and CDR2 SVGEGT. The CDR3 spans 18 residues. With V trimmed by 5 bases and J by 0 bases, 6 bases remained unmatched. The CDR3 protein is CASSLPGLAGGSTDTQYF. CDR3 nucleotide sequence: TGTGCCAGCAGTCTTCCGGGACTAGCGGGGGGAAGCACAGATACGCAGTATTTT.

This rearrangement joins TRBV7-8 to TRBJ2-1; a weak D match, TRBD2 (7 bases). The CDR3 loop spans 15 amino acids. Trimming took off 2 bases at V and 3 bases at J, with 11 bases between the two ends. Per germline, CDR1 SGHVS and CDR2 FQNEAQ. The CDR3: CASSLTGGLYNEQFF. CDR3 bases: TGTGCCAGCAGCTTAACGGGGGGCCTCTACAATGAGCAGTTCTTC.

V gene TRBV2 combines with J gene TRBJ1-1; no clear D. V lost 5 bases to trimming and J lost 6 bases, with 7 bases between them. Looked up from germline, CDR1 is SNHLY and CDR2 is FYNNEI. The CDR3 totals 11 residues. The CDR3 reads CASSLYAEAFF. CDR3 DNA sequence: TGTGCCAGCAGTTTGTATGCTGAAGCTTTCTTT.

The chain carries TRBV11-1 and TRBJ2-7; 11 bases line up with TRBD2. The CDR3 extends over 14 amino acids. Trimming at V came to 3 bases and at J to 4 bases, leaving 2 bases not matched to a gene. Per germline, CDR1 SGHAT and CDR2 FQDESV (reference sequence). The CDR3 loop reads CASSLTSGDYEQYF. For the CDR3, the DNA is TGTGCCAGCAGCTTGACTAGCGGGGATTACGAGCAGTACTTC. Full variable domain (outside the CDR3, taken from reference TRBV11-1 and TRBJ2-7): EAEVAQSPRYKITEKSQAVAFWCDPISGHATLYWYRQILGQGPELLVQFQDESVVDDSQLPKDRFSAERLKGVDSTLKIQPAELGDSAMYLCASSLTSGDYEQYFGPGTRLTVT.

This chain uses TRBV3-1 (or the pseudogene TRBV3-2) with TRBJ1-4; weak D call: TRBD1 (6 bases). Trimming shortened V by 3 bases and J by 7 bases, and 12 bases separated the two germline ends. The germline V gene encodes CDR1 LGHDT and CDR2 YNNKEL (reference sequence). This CDR3 is 14 amino acids long. The DNA for the CDR3 is TGTGCCAGCAGCCACGGGGCAGGGGTTGAAAAACTGTTTTTT. It specifies CASSHGAGVEKLFF.

The rearrangement uses TRBV15 and TRBJ1-2; unclear D gene. The CDR3 totals 14 residues. V was trimmed by 0 bases and J by 1 base, leaving 6 bases between them. The germline V gene has CDR1 LNHNV and CDR2 YYDKDF (reference sequence). The CDR3 here is CATSRDAGNYGYTF. The DNA for the CDR3 is TGTGCCACCAGCAGAGATGCGGGTAACTATGGCTACACCTTC.

The genes are TRBV11-2 and TRBJ2-4; the D gene is possibly TRBD2 (6 bases). V gave up 3 bases and J gave up 1 base, with 10 bases separating them. The CDR3 sequence is 15 residues long. Germline V gene sequence: CDR1 SGHAT, CDR2 FQNNGV. The CDR3 loop is CASSLGGIAKNIQYF. The CDR3 region has the DNA TGTGCCAGCAGCTTGGGAGGTATTGCCAAAAACATTCAGTACTTC.

The chain joins TRBV4-1 to TRBJ1-1; D might be TRBD1 (5 bases). The germline CDR1 and CDR2 sequences are MGHRA and YSYEKL. CDR3 length: 15 amino acids. Trimming pared 4 bases from V and 0 bases from J, leaving 12 bases between. The CDR3 spells CASSPLGGLNTEAFF. The CDR3, as DNA: TGCGCCAGCAGCCCCCTGGGGGGATTGAACACTGAAGCTTTCTTT.

This rearrangement joins TRBV7-9 to TRBJ2-1, with D tentatively TRBD1 (6 bases). Germline assignment: CDR1 SEHNR and CDR2 FQNEAQ (reference sequence). Trimming took off 5 bases at V and 1 base at J, with 9 bases between the two ends. CDR3 length equals 14 residues. CDR3 residues: CASSRGGSYNEQFF. The CDR3 nucleotides are TGTGCCAGCAGCCGAGGGGGATCCTACAATGAGCAGTTCTTC.

This chain joins TRBV19 and TRBJ2-7, with D unresolved. The length of the CDR3 is 14 residues. CDR1 is LNHDA and CDR2 is SQIVND in the germline V gene (reference sequence). With 0 bases removed from V and 3 bases from J, the gap between germline ends came to 9 bases. The CDR3 DNA sequence: TGTGCCAGTAGTATAGAAGTCAGAAACTACGAGCAGTACTTC. This gives the protein CASSIEVRNYEQYF. The full variable domain, with the rest looked up from reference TRBV19 and TRBJ2-7, is DGGITQSPKYLFRKEGQNVTLSCEQNLNHDAMYWYRQDPGQGLRLIYYSQIVNDFQKGDIAEGYSVSREKKESFPLTVTSAQKNPTAFYLCASSIEVRNYEQYFGPGTRLTVT.

The rearrangement uses TRBV7-3 and TRBJ2-7; 7 bases agree with TRBD2. With 5 bases clipped from V and 0 bases from J, the junction kept 7 bases outside the gene matches. CDR1 and CDR2 from the germline V gene are SGHTA and FQGTGA. The CDR3 consists of 15 residues. The CDR3 loop reads CASSINGGSSYEQYF. The CDR3 DNA sequence: TGTGCCAGCAGCATTAACGGGGGGAGCTCCTACGAGCAGTACTTC.

This sequence joins TRBV7-6 and TRBJ2-3; maybe TRBD2 (5 bases). The CDR3 totals 13 residues. V shed 8 bases and J shed 1 base, with 10 bases lying between them. Germline values: CDR1 SGHVS, CDR2 FNYEAQ. The DNA for the CDR3 is TGTGCCAGCGAGGGTAGCGGCACAGATACGCAGTATTTT. Its translation: CASEGSGTDTQYF.

The J gene is TRBJ1-5, the V gene TRBV14, with 9 bases fitting TRBD1. The CDR3 has 14 amino acids. The V gene end was trimmed by 3 bases and the J gene end by 6 bases; junction bases not matched to a gene: 3. In germline, CDR1 is SGHDN, CDR2 FVKESK. This CDR3 is CASSHRDRAQPQHF. In DNA, the CDR3 is TGTGCCAGCAGCCACCGGGACAGGGCTCAGCCCCAGCATTTT. The variable domain in full, completed from reference TRBV14 and TRBJ1-5, reads EAGVTQFPSHSVIEKGQTVTLRCDPISGHDNLYWYRRVMGKEIKFLLHFVKESKQDESGMPNNRFLAERTGGTYSTLKVQPAELEDSGVYFCASSHRDRAQPQHFGDGTRLSIL.

V and J are TRBV30 and TRBJ1-6; D is possibly TRBD1 (5 bases). V lost 4 bases to trimming and J lost 5 bases, with 15 bases between them. This CDR3 spans 15 amino acids. Germline CDR1 is GTSNPN and CDR2 is SVGIG (reference sequence). CDR3: CAWKGSGAHNSPLHF. The CDR3 DNA is TGTGCCTGGAAGGGTAGCGGGGCTCATAATTCACCCCTCCACTTT.

The J gene is TRBJ2-1, the V gene TRBV7-2; 12 bases are shared with TRBD2. The germline gives CDR1 SGHTA, CDR2 FQGNSA. Trimming took 5 bases from V and 15 from J; bases not matched to a gene: 11. The CDR3 runs 14 residues. The CDR3 sequence is CASSPGLAGRVGFF. The DNA of the CDR3 is TGTGCCAGCAGCCCTGGACTAGCGGGGCGGGTGGGGTTCTTC. Supplemented by reference TRBV7-2 and TRBJ2-1, the full variable domain reads GAGVSQSPSNKVTEKGKDVELRCDPISGHTALYWYRQSLGQGLEFLIYFQGNSAPDKSGLPSDRFSAERTGGSVSTLTIQRTQQEDSAVYLCASSPGLAGRVGFFGPGTRLTVL.

This chain connects TRBV7-3 to TRBJ2-3; D may be TRBD1 (6 bases). V lost 5 bases and J lost 8, with 17 bases in between. This CDR3 has 14 residues. Germline assignment: CDR1 SGHTA and CDR2 FQGTGA. CDR3 DNA sequence: TGTGCCAGCAGCCCCCTGGTAGGGGGTATTACGCAGTATTTT. Translating gives CASSPLVGGITQYF. Based on the CDR3 plus reference TRBV7-3 and TRBJ2-3, the full variable domain is GAGVSQTPSNKVTEKGKYVELRCDPISGHTALYWYRQSLGQGPEFLIYFQGTGAADDSGLPNDRFFAVRPEGSVSTLKIQRTERGDSAVYLCASSPLVGGITQYFGPGTRLTVL.

The chain combines TRBV2 with TRBJ1-5; D is ambiguous. The CDR3 spans 15 residues. V lost 7 bases, J lost 4 bases, and 17 bases lay in between. Germline assignment: CDR1 SNHLY and CDR2 FYNNEI. Written as DNA, the CDR3 is TGTGCCAGCAATATTGGTTCCGGGTTTAATCAGCCCCAGCATTTT. Protein sequence: CASNIGSGFNQPQHF.

The genes are TRBV10-3 and TRBJ1-2, with D possibly matching TRBD1 (6 bases). The CDR3 is made up of 17 amino acids. Trimming took 6 bases from V and 0 from J, leaving 20 bases between them. Germline V CDR1 and CDR2: ENHRY, SYGVKD. Written as DNA, the CDR3 is TGTGCCATCAGGCTCCGGGACACACTCACACCTAACTATGGCTACACCTTC. Protein: CAIRLRDTLTPNYGYTF.

The V and J genes are TRBV9 and TRBJ1-5; D uncertain. This CDR3 is 15 amino acids long. Germline V lookup: CDR1 SGDLS, CDR2 YYNGEE. The V gene lost 0 bases and the J gene lost 5 bases, with 12 bases spanning the gap. The DNA for the CDR3 is TGTGCCAGCAGCGTAGGGCATGGGCCAGATCAGCCCCAGCATTTT. Translating gives CASSVGHGPDQPQHF.